These 14 T cell receptor beta chains came from one sample sequenced in a study of blood T cell repertoires in COVID-19. TCRdb keeps only in-frame clones here, not all; method: immunoSEQ multiplex PCR. Of some 83,000 clones in the sample, around 80% are singletons; the top ten hold around 10%. The sample was peripheral blood. These receptor sequences come from a middle-aged man with acute or convalescent COVID-19.

The chain is built from TRBV7-2 and TRBJ2-7; the match to TRBD2 covers 9 bases. From germline, CDR1 is SGHTA and CDR2 FQGNSA. The CDR3 runs 15 residues. With V trimmed by 2 bases and J by 4 bases, 6 bases remained unmatched. The CDR3 DNA reads TGTGCCAGCAGCTTACAGCGGGGGGACCCGTACGAGCAGTACTTC. It yields the protein CASSLQRGDPYEQYF.

The rearrangement uses TRBV28 and TRBJ1-2, with D unclear. Trimming stripped 5 bases from V and 8 bases from J, with 15 bases between. The CDR3 is 13 residues long. Looked up from germline, CDR1 is MDHEN and CDR2 is SYDVKM. CDR3 DNA: TGTGCCAGCAGTATAATCACGTCTATCGGCTACACCTTC. It codes for CASSIITSIGYTF.

This chain joins TRBV5-1 and TRBJ2-5, with 9 bases aligning to TRBD1. Trimming cost V 2 bases and J 5 bases; bases outside gene matches: 13. The length of the CDR3 is 17 residues. Germline CDR1 reads SGHRS; CDR2 reads YFSETQ. The CDR3 loop is CASSFGTGGLGKETQYF. The CDR3 coding sequence is TGCGCCAGCAGCTTTGGCACAGGGGGCTTGGGTAAGGAGACCCAGTACTTC.

The chain is built from TRBV7-2 and TRBJ1-2; perhaps TRBD1 as D (6 bases). This CDR3 contains 15 residues. V shed 0 bases and J shed 5 bases, with 13 bases lying between them. In germline, CDR1 is SGHTA, CDR2 FQGNSA. The CDR3, as DNA: TGTGCCAGCAGCTTAGCCAGGACAGACACTTATGGCTACACCTTC. Translated, it gives CASSLARTDTYGYTF.

The chain joins TRBV27 to TRBJ2-7; 8 nucleotides align to TRBD1. The V and J ends lost 3 bases and 1 base, in that order; junction bases with no gene match: 2. Germline CDR1 reads MNHEY; CDR2 reads SMNVEV (reference sequence). The CDR3 has 14 amino acids. The CDR3 DNA follows: TGTGCCAGCAGTTTGGGGACAGGTTCCTACGAGCAGTACTTC. Encoded protein: CASSLGTGSYEQYF.

This chain connects TRBV14 to TRBJ2-3, with D hard to call. V was clipped by 0 bases and J by 9 bases, with 10 bases between them. The CDR3 consists of 13 residues. Germline assignment: CDR1 SGHDN and CDR2 FVKESK. CDR3 coding DNA: TGTGCCAGCAGCCAAGATGGTAGTTGGACGCAGTATTTT. This gives the protein CASSQDGSWTQYF.

The CDR3 bases are TGTGCCAGCAGCCCCGGGCCGGCGGGGCCTAATCAGCCCCAGCATTTT. Encoded protein: CASSPGPAGPNQPQHF. V usage is TRBV11-2 and J usage is TRBJ1-5, with D possibly TRBD1 on 5 matching bases. CDR1 and CDR2 (germline): SGHAT, FQNNGV. CDR3 length equals 16 residues. Trimming took 5 bases from V and 4 from J, leaving 18 bases between them.

CDR3 sequence reads: CASSGRAGSDTQYF. The DNA of the CDR3 is TGCGCCAGCAGCGGCCGAGCAGGGTCAGATACGCAGTATTTT. The J gene is TRBJ2-3, the V gene TRBV5-1; D is perhaps TRBD1 (5 bases). V lost 4 bases and J 4 bases, leaving 13 bases between the germline ends. Germline loops: CDR1 SGHRS, CDR2 YFSETQ. The CDR3 length is 14 residues.

The rearrangement joins TRBV29-1 to TRBJ1-2; maybe TRBD1 (6 bases). Germline CDR1 SQVTM, CDR2 ANQGSEA. The CDR3 spans 14 residues. Trimming took off 0 bases at V and 5 bases at J, with 13 bases between the two ends. CDR3 nucleotide sequence: TGCAGCGTTGAAGAGCCCAGGGGCCCGTATGGCTACACCTTC. It codes for CSVEEPRGPYGYTF.

V is TRBV5-1 and J is TRBJ2-1, with 9 bases identical to TRBD2. CDR1 SGHRS and CDR2 YFSETQ come from the germline V gene. The CDR3 spans 15 residues. V lost 4 bases and J lost 1; bases outside the gene matches: 3. The DNA for the CDR3 is TGCGCCAGCAGCCTAACTAGCGGGTCCTACAATGAGCAGTTCTTC. Its translation is CASSLTSGSYNEQFF.

This chain uses TRBV28 with TRBJ1-1, with 7 bases that match TRBD1. The CDR3 contains 13 residues. V dropped 6 bases and J dropped 7; count of bases not matched to a gene: 8. CDR1 is MDHEN, CDR2 SYDVKM, per germline. The CDR3 DNA is TGTGCCAGCAGCCCGGGACAGTGGTATGAAGCTTTCTTT. Protein: CASSPGQWYEAFF.

This chain joins TRBV24-1 and TRBJ1-3; D gene ambiguous. CDR3 length equals 16 residues. Germline V gene sequence: CDR1 KGHDR, CDR2 SFDVKD. V was cut by 4 bases and J by 0 bases, with 12 bases left in between. CDR3: CATSDQDWISGNTIYF. The CDR3, as DNA: TGTGCCACCAGTGACCAGGACTGGATCTCTGGAAACACCATATATTTT.

The V gene is TRBV6-1, the J gene TRBJ1-3, with TRBD1 as a possible D gene (6 bases). Trimming left V 2 bases short and J 4 bases short, with 9 bases between. CDR1 MNHNS and CDR2 SASEGT come from the germline V gene. This CDR3 is built from 14 residues. The CDR3 here is CASSETGSGNTIYF. The CDR3 DNA reads as TGTGCCAGCAGTGAAACAGGGAGCGGAAACACCATATATTTT.

The chain links TRBV7-3 to TRBJ2-2, with 8 bases lining up with TRBD1. The CDR3 runs 16 residues. V was pared by 4 bases and J by 4 bases, with 8 bases of the junction left unmatched. Germline CDR1 reads SGHTA; CDR2 reads FQGTGA. The CDR3 loop reads CASSSGTGGGTGELFF. CDR3 coding DNA: TGTGCCAGCAGCTCGGGTACAGGGGGTGGCACCGGGGAGCTGTTTTTT.